A selection of T cell receptor beta chains follows, all from one sample in a study of control samples from healthy donors and cancer patients. Profiling relied on immunoSEQ multiplex PCR, and the TCRdb table lists in-frame clones only, not all of them. The table records about 120,000 clones, about 89% of them present only once. Sequencing was done on a sample of blood. The receptor source for this set is a man aged 50 to 60 in good health. Both conserved end residues are part of each CDR3. A D gene is named only where the DNA matches it firmly. The size entry is marked missing in some rows and otherwise reads once, few, many or a size class.

D gene | J gene | clone size | V gene | CDR3 DNA | CDR3 protein
NA | TRBJ1-2 | NA | TRBV2 | TGTGCCAGCAGTGAAGACCGGTCCCTCTATGGCTACACCTTC | CASSEDRSLYGYTF
NA | TRBJ2-7 | NA | TRBV7-8 | TGTGCCAGCAGCTTTACCCGACAGTCCTACGAGCAGTACTTC | CASSFTRQSYEQYF
NA | TRBJ1-5 | once | TRBV7-8 | TGTGCCAGCAGCTCGGACAGAATAAGCAATCAGCCCCAGCATTTT | CASSSDRISNQPQHF
TRBD1 | TRBJ1-5 | NA | TRBV6-5 | TGTTCAACGCAGGGGGGCACCAATAGCAATCAGCCCCAGCATTTT | CSTQGGTNSNQPQHF
NA | TRBJ2-5 | NA | TRBV2 | TGTGCCAGCAGTCGACAAGAGACCCAGTACTTC | CASSRQETQYF
TRBD1 | TRBJ1-5 | NA | TRBV27 | TGTGCCAGCAGTCCCGGACAGGAGGTTTATAGCAATCAGCCCCAGCATTTT | CASSPGQEVYSNQPQHF
NA | TRBJ2-5 | few | TRBV5-1 | TGCGCCAGCAGCCCCACCGGGGGCAGGGAGACCCAGTACTTC | CASSPTGGRETQYF
NA | TRBJ1-2 | NA | TRBV7-9 | TGTGCCAGCAGCTTAGCCAGGGTGTACACCTTC | CASSLARVYTF
NA | TRBJ1-6 | NA | TRBV19 | TGTGCCAGTAGTCCCTCATTGGGGGAGGTTAATTCACCCCTCCACTTT | CASSPSLGEVNSPLHF
NA | TRBJ2-1 | NA | TRBV19 | TGTGCCAGTAGTATATGGAACAGGGGAGGGGAGCAGTTCTTC | CASSIWNRGGEQFF
NA | TRBJ1-2 | few | TRBV29-1 | TGCAGCGTTGAGACAGGCGACTATGGCTACACCTTC | CSVETGDYGYTF
NA | TRBJ2-2 | few | TRBV5-6 | TGTGCCAGCAGCTTATTAGGAGGGCCGAACACCGGGGAGCTGTTTTTT | CASSLLGGPNTGELFF
TRBD2 | TRBJ2-1 | NA | TRBV9 | TGTGCCAGCAGCGGACTAGCGGGGGGGAACAATGAGCAGTTCTTC | CASSGLAGGNNEQFF
NA | TRBJ1-2 | NA | TRBV19 | TGTGCCAGTACCCTAGGGGGGCGAGACTATGGCTACACCTTC | CASTLGGRDYGYTF
NA | TRBJ2-1 | once | TRBV10-3 | TGTGCCATCAGGGACAGTCAAAATGAGCAGTTCTTC | CAIRDSQNEQFF
NA | TRBJ2-3 | NA | TRBV3-1/TRBV3-2 | TGTGCCAGCAGCCAAGAAAGTAAAGGGTGGACGCAGTATTTT | CASSQESKGWTQYF